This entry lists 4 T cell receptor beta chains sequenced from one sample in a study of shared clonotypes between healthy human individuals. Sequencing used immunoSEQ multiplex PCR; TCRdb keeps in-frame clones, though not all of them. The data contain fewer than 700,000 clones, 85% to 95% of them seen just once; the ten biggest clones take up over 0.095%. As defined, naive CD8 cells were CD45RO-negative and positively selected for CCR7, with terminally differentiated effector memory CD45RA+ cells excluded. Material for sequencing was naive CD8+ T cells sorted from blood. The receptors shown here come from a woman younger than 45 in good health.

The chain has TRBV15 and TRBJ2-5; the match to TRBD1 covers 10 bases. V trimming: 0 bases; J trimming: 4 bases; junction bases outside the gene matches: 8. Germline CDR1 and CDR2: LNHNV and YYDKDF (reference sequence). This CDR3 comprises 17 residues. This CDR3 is CATSRERTGGTGETQYF. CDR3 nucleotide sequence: TGTGCCACCAGCAGAGAGAGGACAGGGGGGACGGGAGAGACCCAGTACTTC.

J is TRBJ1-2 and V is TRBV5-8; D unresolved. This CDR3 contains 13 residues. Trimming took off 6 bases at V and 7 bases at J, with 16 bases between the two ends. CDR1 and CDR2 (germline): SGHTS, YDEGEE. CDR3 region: CASNSAYVAGYTF. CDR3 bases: TGTGCCAGCAATTCCGCCTATGTCGCTGGCTACACCTTC. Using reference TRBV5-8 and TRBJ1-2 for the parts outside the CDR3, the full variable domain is EAGVTQSPTHLIKTRGQQATLRCSPISGHTSVYWYQQALGLGLQFLLWYDEGEERNRGNFPPRFSGRQFPNYSSELNVNALELEDSALYLCASNSAYVAGYTFGSGTRLTVV.

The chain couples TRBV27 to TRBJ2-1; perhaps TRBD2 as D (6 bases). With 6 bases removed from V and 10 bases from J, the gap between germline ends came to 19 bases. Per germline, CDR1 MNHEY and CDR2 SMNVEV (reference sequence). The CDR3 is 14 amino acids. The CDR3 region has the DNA TGTGCCAGCAGCACAAGTAGGCCGGAGGGGGAGCAGTTCTTC. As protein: CASSTSRPEGEQFF.

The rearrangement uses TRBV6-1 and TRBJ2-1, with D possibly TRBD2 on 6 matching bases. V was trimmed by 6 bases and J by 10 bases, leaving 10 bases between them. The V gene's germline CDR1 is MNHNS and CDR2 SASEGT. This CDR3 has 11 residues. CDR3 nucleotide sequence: TGTGCCAGCAGACAACTAGCCGAGCAGTTCTTC. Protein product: CASRQLAEQFF.